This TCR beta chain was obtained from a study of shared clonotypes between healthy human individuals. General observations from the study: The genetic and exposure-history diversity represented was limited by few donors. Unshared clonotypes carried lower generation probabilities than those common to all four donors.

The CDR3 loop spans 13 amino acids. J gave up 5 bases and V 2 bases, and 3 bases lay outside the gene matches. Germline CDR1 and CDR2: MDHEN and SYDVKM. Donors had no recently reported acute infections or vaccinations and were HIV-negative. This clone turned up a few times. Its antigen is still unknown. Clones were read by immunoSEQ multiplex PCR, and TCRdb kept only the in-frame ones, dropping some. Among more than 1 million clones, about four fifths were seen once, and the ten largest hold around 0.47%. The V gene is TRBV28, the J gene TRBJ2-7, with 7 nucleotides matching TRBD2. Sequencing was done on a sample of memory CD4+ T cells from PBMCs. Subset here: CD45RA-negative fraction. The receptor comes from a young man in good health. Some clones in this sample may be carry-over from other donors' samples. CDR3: CASSLGLGDEQYF. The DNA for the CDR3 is TGTGCCAGCAGTTTAGGACTAGGGGACGAGCAGTACTTC.